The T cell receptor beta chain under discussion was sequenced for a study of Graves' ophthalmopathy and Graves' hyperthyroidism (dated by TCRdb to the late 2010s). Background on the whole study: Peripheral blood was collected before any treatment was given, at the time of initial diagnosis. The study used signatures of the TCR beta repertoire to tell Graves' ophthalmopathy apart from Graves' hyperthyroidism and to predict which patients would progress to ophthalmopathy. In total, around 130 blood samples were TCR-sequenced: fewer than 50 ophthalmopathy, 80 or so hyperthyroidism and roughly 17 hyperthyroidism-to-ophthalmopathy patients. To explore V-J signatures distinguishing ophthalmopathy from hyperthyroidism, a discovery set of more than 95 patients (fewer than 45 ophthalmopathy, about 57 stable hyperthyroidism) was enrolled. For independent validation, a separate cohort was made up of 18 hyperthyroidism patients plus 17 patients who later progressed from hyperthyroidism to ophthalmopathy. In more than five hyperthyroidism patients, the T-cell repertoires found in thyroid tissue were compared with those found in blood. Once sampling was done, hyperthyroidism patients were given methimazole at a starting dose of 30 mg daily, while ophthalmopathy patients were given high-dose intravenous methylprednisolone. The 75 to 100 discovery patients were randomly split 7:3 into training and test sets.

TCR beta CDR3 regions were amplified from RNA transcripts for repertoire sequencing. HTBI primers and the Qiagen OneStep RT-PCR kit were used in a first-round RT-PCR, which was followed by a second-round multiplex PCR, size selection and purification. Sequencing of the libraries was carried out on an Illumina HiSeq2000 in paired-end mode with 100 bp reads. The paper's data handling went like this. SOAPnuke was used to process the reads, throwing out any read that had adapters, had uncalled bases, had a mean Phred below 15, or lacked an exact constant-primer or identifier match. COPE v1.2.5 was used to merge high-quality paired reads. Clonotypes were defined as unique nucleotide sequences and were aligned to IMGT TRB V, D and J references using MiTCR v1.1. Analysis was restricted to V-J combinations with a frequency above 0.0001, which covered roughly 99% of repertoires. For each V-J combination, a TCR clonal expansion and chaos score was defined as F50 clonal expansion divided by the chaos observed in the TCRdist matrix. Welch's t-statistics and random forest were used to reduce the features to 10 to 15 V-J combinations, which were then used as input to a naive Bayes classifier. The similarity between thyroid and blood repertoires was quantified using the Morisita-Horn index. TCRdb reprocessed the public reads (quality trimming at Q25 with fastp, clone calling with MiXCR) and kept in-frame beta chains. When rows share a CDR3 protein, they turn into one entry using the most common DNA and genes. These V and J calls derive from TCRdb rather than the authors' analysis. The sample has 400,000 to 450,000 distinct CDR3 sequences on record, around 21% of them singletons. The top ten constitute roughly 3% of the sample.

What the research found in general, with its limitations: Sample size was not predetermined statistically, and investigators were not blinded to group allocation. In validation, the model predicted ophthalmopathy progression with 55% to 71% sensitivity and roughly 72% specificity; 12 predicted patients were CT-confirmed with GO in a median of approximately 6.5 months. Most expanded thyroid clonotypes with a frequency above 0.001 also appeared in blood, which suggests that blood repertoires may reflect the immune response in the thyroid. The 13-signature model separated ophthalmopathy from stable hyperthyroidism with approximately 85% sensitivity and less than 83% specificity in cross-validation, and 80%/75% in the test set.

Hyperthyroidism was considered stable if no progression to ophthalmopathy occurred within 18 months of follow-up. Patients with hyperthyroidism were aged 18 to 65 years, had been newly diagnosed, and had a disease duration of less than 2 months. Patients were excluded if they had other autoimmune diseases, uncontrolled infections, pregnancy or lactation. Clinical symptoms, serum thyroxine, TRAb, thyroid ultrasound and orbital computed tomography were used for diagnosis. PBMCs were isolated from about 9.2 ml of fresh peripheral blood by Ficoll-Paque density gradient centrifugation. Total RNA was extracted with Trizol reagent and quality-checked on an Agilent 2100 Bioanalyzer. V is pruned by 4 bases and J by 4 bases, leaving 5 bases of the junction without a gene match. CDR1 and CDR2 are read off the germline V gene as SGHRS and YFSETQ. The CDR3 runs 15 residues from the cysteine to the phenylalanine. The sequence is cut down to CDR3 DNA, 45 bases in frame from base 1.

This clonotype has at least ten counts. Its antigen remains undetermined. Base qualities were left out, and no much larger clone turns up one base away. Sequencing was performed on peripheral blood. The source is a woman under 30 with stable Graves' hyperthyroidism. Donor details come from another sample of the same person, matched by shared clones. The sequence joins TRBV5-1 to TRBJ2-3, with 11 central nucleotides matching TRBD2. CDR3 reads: CASSLGGLAADTQYF. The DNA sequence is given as TGCGCCAGCAGCCTTGGGGGACTAGCGGCAGATACGCAGTATTTT.